The TCR beta chain under discussion was sequenced for a study of cytomegalovirus exposure and HLA in healthy donors. This PCR relied on a set of 60 Vbeta primers and 13 Jbeta primers. Source study methods: Later reanalysis found around 80 million unique TCR beta chains, around 9.9 million of them shared. The protocol was immunoSEQ multiplex PCR, while the TCRdb copy is restricted to in-frame clones and leaves out a portion. The V and J calls and clone size come from that table; D and trimming were worked out from the DNA. Among some 160,000 clones, under 85% were seen once, and the ten largest hold 1.5% to 2%. This CDR3 has 13 amino acids. CDR1 is MNHNS and CDR2 is SASEGT in the germline V gene. With 6 bases clipped from V and 5 bases from J, the junction kept 3 bases outside the gene matches. Overall study results and limits: At a 0.05 false discovery rate, a later analysis found over 15,000 TCR beta sequences to be associated with HLA alleles. In the analysis, some V segments, TRBV6-2 and TRBV6-3 included, were excluded as indistinguishable. Most TCR beta V segments were productive about 90% or about 30% of the time in an earlier analysis.

In its sample, this clone was seen a few times. Antigen: not known. Material: PBMCs. This receptor was taken from a woman aged 25 to 39 in good health and CMV-seronegative. The chain carries TRBV6-1 and TRBJ2-3; TRBD1 matches 9 bases. Here the CDR3 reads CASRRQGGDTQYF. The CDR3 region has the DNA TGTGCCAGCAGGAGACAGGGGGGAGATACGCAGTATTTT.